Listed below are T cell receptor beta chains from one sample, sequenced in a study of T-cell reconstitution after alpha-beta-depleted transplantation in children. TCRdb re-derived calls from the PCR reads in MiXCR, one entry per CDR3 protein. The repertoire holds 280,000 or so distinct CDR3 sequences, with approximately 10% as singletons. The material was peripheral blood, obtained 180 days after TCRalphabeta/CD19-depleted stem cell transplant. Receptors originate from a male patient aged 2-15 years who had a stem cell transplant for chronic granulomatous disease, so the T cells may come from the graft donor. CDR3s include the opening cysteine and the closing phenylalanine or tryptophan. Expanded clones get a size class; other rows say once, few or many, or leave the size out.

V gene	J gene	clone size	CDR3 protein
TRBV7-9	TRBJ2-7	medium-sized	CASSLPSSYEQYF
TRBV24-1	TRBJ2-7	few	CATSDLLGEQYF
TRBV3-1	TRBJ2-3	many	CASSHSGQGPDTQYF
TRBV4-2	TRBJ2-6	few	CASSQEGALSGANVLTF
TRBV2	TRBJ2-1	few	CAGTLNTGNEQFF
TRBV20-1	TRBJ1-2	many	CSARDRGRVGYTF
TRBV5-6	TRBJ2-3	.	CASNLLAGNTDTQYF
TRBV6-5	TRBJ2-7	few	CASSSRMESYEQYF
TRBV5-1	TRBJ2-3	many	CASSLGTGGGLINTQYF
TRBV2	TRBJ2-5	many	CASTPRSNYQTQYF
TRBV29-1	TRBJ1-1	many	CSVERDRPNTEAFF
TRBV7-9	TRBJ2-1	few	CASSLGRRSSSYNEQFF
TRBV20-1	TRBJ2-1	many	CSPLTWENNEQFF
TRBV12-3/TRBV12-4	TRBJ2-3	many	CASSVTGSQRADTQYF
TRBV5-1	TRBJ1-2	many	CASSGGQLNYGYTF
TRBV6-5	TRBJ2-1	many	CASSQGDEQFF
TRBV5-1	TRBJ2-3	many	CASSNRLGAGTDTQYF
TRBV7-8	TRBJ2-2	many	CASSPYVAGPGTGELFF
TRBV25-1	TRBJ2-3	many	CASREGWGTQYF
TRBV18	TRBJ2-3	few	CASSPRTSGGAPDTQYF
TRBV28	TRBJ2-5	.	CASSKYRRYQETQYF
TRBV7-2	TRBJ2-1	many	CASSLGGAGGPYNEQFF
TRBV20-1	TRBJ2-1	few	CSARPQGAGVRNEQFF
TRBV21-1	TRBJ2-4	few	CAREGTVAKNIQYF
TRBV5-6	TRBJ2-1	many	CASSSTELAHEQFF
TRBV7-9	TRBJ2-3	many	CASSLTGDTDTQYF
TRBV5-1	TRBJ2-7	many	CASSSYLAGDSYEQYF
TRBV7-9	TRBJ2-3	.	CASSLGTGVKTADTQYF
TRBV5-6	TRBJ2-7	many	CASTSAGVSYEQYF
TRBV24-1	TRBJ2-3	many	CATSGSGGGASDTQYF
TRBV7-3	TRBJ2-1	many	CASRLTSKSGLAELSSYNEQFF
TRBV2	TRBJ2-7	.	CASSEQGVSEQYF
TRBV27	TRBJ2-2	many	CASSFSAAGELFF
TRBV19	TRBJ1-5	few	CASNRVGARGDQPQHF
TRBV2	TRBJ2-1	many	CASSPGAAAYNEQFF
TRBV6-2/TRBV6-3	TRBJ2-1	many	CASSQAPWRGGYNEQFF
TRBV12-3/TRBV12-4	TRBJ1-6	many	CASSSIGGYSPLHF
TRBV28	TRBJ2-3	many	CATQGLHVSTDTQYF
TRBV3-1	TRBJ1-6	many	CASSQVPHNSPLHF
TRBV18	TRBJ1-4	many	CASSPQLGPNEKLFF
TRBV2	TRBJ2-7	many	CASRGTSGRSYEQYF
TRBV10-3	TRBJ2-3	many	CAISESNRGGFTDTQYF
TRBV6-5	TRBJ2-5	many	CASSYGVRLAGVETQYF
TRBV11-2	TRBJ2-5	many	CASSSRGFSQETQYF
TRBV12-3/TRBV12-4	TRBJ2-7	many	CASSLLAFEQYF
TRBV7-8	TRBJ1-2	many	CASSPPGGGAVYGYTF
TRBV5-1	TRBJ1-3	many	CASSLGFRSGNTIYF